This TCR beta chain was sequenced for a study of technical replicates of blood from several donors. Germline CDR1 reads MDHEN; CDR2 reads SYDVKM. V shed 6 bases and J shed 2 bases, with 8 bases lying between them. The CDR3 covers 12 residues. Clones were sequenced by immunoSEQ multiplex PCR, and TCRdb holds only the in-frame ones, with some missing. This sample has 78,000 or so clones, with 91% found just once. The receptor's source is a human donor in good health. Some clones in this sample may be carry-over from other donors' samples. The V and J genes are TRBV28 and TRBJ2-7; tentative D call: TRBD1 (5 bases). The specimen sequenced was T cells isolated from PBMCs. CDR3 nucleotides: TGTGCCAGCAGATTGACAGCCTACGAGCAGTACTTC. This gives the protein CASRLTAYEQYF.